This TCR beta chain was found in a study of cytomegalovirus exposure and HLA in healthy donors (dated by TCRdb to the late 2010s). Background for the entire study: According to a later analysis, one platform produced both the roughly 120 validation repertoires and the 730 or so repertoires of the first cohort. Besides the first cohort of under 700 subjects, a separate validation cohort made up of 120 different subjects was used. The study was designed to test whether signatures of past pathogen exposure could be identified by cataloging public T cell receptors. To predict cytomegalovirus infection status, the study combined high-throughput TCR immunosequencing, statistical association of individual TCRs with disease status, and machine learning. Paper-wide results and their limitations: A few of the identified cytomegalovirus-associated TCR beta chains were confirmed in vitro to be specific for cytomegalovirus antigens. The validation cohort had no HLA typing available for a later analysis, so co-occurrence within that cohort was assessed over all 120 or so repertoires. In the study, approximately 160 TCR beta chains were listed as associated with cytomegalovirus. A later analysis found that TCRs clustered in the first cohort also tended to co-occur in the approximately 120 validation repertoires, with approximately 94% of cluster scores above 0. The classifier was reported to diagnose cytomegalovirus status with high specificity and sensitivity in both the original cohort and the validation cohort. Across donors, most TCR sequences were observed very rarely, whereas some public TCRs were present in many individuals. The authors suggested that the approach could potentially be generalized to other disease states and immunological phenotypes.

The donors were included in the validation cohort of 120 subjects, a group kept apart from the roughly 700-subject first cohort. To note about this clone: Its antigen is unknown. Within one base of it there is no much larger clone, and no base qualities were kept.

Library creation used the immunoSEQ multiplex PCR assay. Processing in the source paper ran as follows. A statistical classification framework was built for diagnosing cytomegalovirus status from the catalog of TCR beta chain sequences. Not all clones reach the TCRdb copy of this immuneACCESS table, which keeps in-frame sequences only. Checked studies attribute under half of the gap to unresolved V genes and leave the rest unexplained. V and J calls and clone size are given by that table; D and trimming were obtained from the DNA. The sample records some 230,000 clones, around 90% of which are singletons. The leading ten clones occupy around 1.1% of the sample. The CDR3 has 15 amino acids, counting the end cysteine and phenylalanine. Only the CDR3 region is kept as DNA, spanning 45 bases read in frame from base 1. Cut back by 1 base and 1 base, the V and J ends lie 8 bases apart. The germline V gene supplies CDR1 SGHNT and CDR2 YENEEA.

The rearrangement joined TRBV11-3 to TRBJ2-4, and the D gene may be TRBD1, 6 bases matching. This receptor was taken from a woman younger than 35 in good health and CMV-seronegative. The material sequenced was PBMCs. The CDR3 protein sequence reads: CASSLGGQAKNIQYF. In nucleotides, the sequence is TGTGCCAGCAGCTTAGGAGGACAGGCCAAAAACATTCAGTACTTC.